Below, 18 T cell receptor beta chains from the same sample are listed, as sequenced in a study of Tregs in tolerant kidney transplant recipients. Libraries were prepared by immunoSEQ multiplex PCR; TCRdb keeps only in-frame clonotypes and omits some of them. The sample contains some 240,000 clones, approximately 83% of which appear only once. Sequenced input: CD4+ T cells from blood. These receptors were obtained from a human donor in good health.

The rearrangement uses TRBV19 and TRBJ2-3; TRBD2 aligns across 9 bases. Unmatched junction bases numbered 9, after V lost 4 bases and J lost 4 bases. This CDR3 contains 16 residues. Germline CDR1 is LNHDA and CDR2 is SQIVND (reference sequence). CDR3 loop: CASSTGTSTRPDTQYF. CDR3 coding DNA: TGTGCCAGTAGTACTGGGACTAGCACACGTCCAGATACGCAGTATTTT.

The chain employs TRBV9 and TRBJ2-3; TRBD2 matches 16 bases. CDR3 length equals 21 residues. The V gene's germline CDR1 is SGDLS and CDR2 YYNGEE. The V gene end was trimmed by 4 bases and the J gene end by 2 bases; junction bases not matched to a gene: 16. CDR3 loop: CASSPPQGLAGGRGFTDTQYF. The CDR3 bases are TGTGCCAGCAGCCCTCCCCAGGGACTAGCGGGGGGGCGGGGATTCACAGATACGCAGTATTTT.

This sequence joins TRBV11-3 and TRBJ2-7; TRBD2 matches at 7 bases. The length of the CDR3 is 13 residues. Unmatched junction bases numbered 6, after V lost 5 bases and J lost 5 bases. Germline CDR1 is SGHNT and CDR2 is YENEEA. The CDR3 DNA reads as TGTGCCAGCAGCGCCGGGAGGCAAGACGAGCAGTACTTC. Its protein is CASSAGRQDEQYF.

The chain recombines TRBV5-1 with TRBJ2-1, with 12 bases fitting TRBD2. Germline V gene sequence: CDR1 SGHRS, CDR2 YFSETQ. V was pared by 4 bases and J by 0 bases, with 11 bases of the junction left unmatched. The length of the CDR3 is 19 residues. CDR3 sequence (DNA): TGCGCCAGCAGCAGGACTAGCGGGACGTTAAGGGGCTCCTACAATGAGCAGTTCTTC. It yields the protein CASSRTSGTLRGSYNEQFF.

The genes are TRBV27 and TRBJ2-7; D is possibly TRBD2 (6 bases). Trimming removed 5 bases at V and 5 bases at J, with 19 bases between. This CDR3 contains 15 residues. CDR1 MNHEY and CDR2 SMNVEV come from the germline V gene (reference sequence). The CDR3 loop reads CASSNPSVGKDEQYF. The CDR3 DNA reads as TGTGCCAGCAGTAACCCTAGCGTGGGAAAAGACGAGCAGTACTTC.

This chain links TRBV29-1 with TRBJ1-1; 8 nucleotides align to TRBD1. The V gene's germline CDR1 is SQVTM and CDR2 ANQGSEA. This CDR3 is 19 amino acids long. The J segment lost 1 base and the V segment lost 0 bases, leaving 16 bases of the junction unmatched. The CDR3 region has the DNA TGCAGCGTTGAAGATCAGGGAATAACAGGGGGTATCGGGAACACTGAAGCTTTCTTT. Translation: CSVEDQGITGGIGNTEAFF.

The V and J genes are TRBV13 and TRBJ2-5; 9 bases match TRBD2. This CDR3 is 16 amino acids long. V dropped 4 bases and J dropped 4; count of bases not matched to a gene: 10. Germline CDR1 and CDR2: PRHDT and FYEKMQ (reference sequence). The CDR3 is CASSSYRAGGRETQYF. The CDR3 coding sequence is TGTGCCAGCAGCTCCTACCGAGCGGGAGGCCGAGAGACCCAGTACTTC.

This clone was counted only a few times. The gene calls are TRBV7-9 and TRBJ2-7; 10 nucleotides agree with TRBD1. Trimming removed 5 bases from V and 5 bases from J; junction bases left unmatched: 9. The CDR3 has 15 residues. The germline V gene encodes CDR1 SEHNR and CDR2 FQNEAQ (reference sequence). CDR3 in amino acids: CASSPPGQGLNEQYF. Written as DNA, the CDR3 is TGTGCCAGCAGCCCCCCGGGACAGGGGCTAAACGAGCAGTACTTC.

V usage is TRBV4-1 and J usage is TRBJ1-2; TRBD1 might be the D (5 bases). The germline V and J ends were trimmed by 2 bases and 2 bases, with 15 bases remaining between them. Germline-derived CDR1 and CDR2 are MGHRA and YSYEKL. The CDR3 sequence is 16 residues long. The CDR3 nucleotides read TGCGCCAGCAGCCAACTGCCGGGACTATCGAACTATGGCTACACCTTC. Protein sequence: CASSQLPGLSNYGYTF.

V is TRBV6-5 and J is TRBJ2-7; 9 bases are shared with TRBD2. The junction had 2 bases not matched to a gene; V was cut back by 2 bases and J by 0 bases. CDR1 and CDR2 (germline): MNHEY, SVGAGI. CDR3 length: 15 residues. The chain's CDR3 is CASSYGREGSYEQYF. The DNA for the CDR3 is TGTGCCAGCAGTTACGGGCGGGAGGGCTCCTACGAGCAGTACTTC.

This clone was counted a single time. The chain employs TRBV5-4 and TRBJ2-2; TRBD2 aligns across 8 bases. The germline CDR1 and CDR2 sequences are SGHNT and YYREEE (reference sequence). Germline trimming cut 7 bases from V and 1 base from J; bases unmatched to any gene: 3. This CDR3 comprises 14 residues. This CDR3 is CASAGTRNTGELFF. The CDR3, as DNA: TGTGCCAGCGCCGGGACTAGGAACACCGGGGAGCTGTTTTTT.

J is TRBJ1-2 and V is TRBV5-1; TRBD1 is a possible D gene (5 bases). V was clipped by 2 bases and J by 6 bases, with 11 bases between them. The CDR3 covers 13 residues. Germline-derived CDR1 and CDR2 are SGHRS and YFSETQ. As DNA, the CDR3 is TGCGCCAGCAGCTTAAGCCAGGGACATGGCTACACCTTC. Amino acids: CASSLSQGHGYTF.

V and J are TRBV5-1 and TRBJ2-1; D is unclear. Germline assignment: CDR1 SGHRS and CDR2 YFSETQ. The V gene lost 0 bases and the J gene lost 6 bases, with 4 bases spanning the gap. There are 12 residues in the CDR3. In DNA, the CDR3 is TGCGCCAGCAGCTTGGTTTTCAATGAGCAGTTCTTC. It yields the protein CASSLVFNEQFF.

The V gene is TRBV15, the J gene TRBJ2-3; 11 bases align to TRBD2. This CDR3 region has 16 residues. Germline V gene data show CDR1 as LNHNV and CDR2 as YYDKDF (reference sequence). Trimming cost V 5 bases and J 0 bases; bases outside gene matches: 4. This CDR3 reads CATSGGLAVSTDTQYF. CDR3 nucleotides: TGTGCCACCAGCGGGGGACTAGCGGTTAGCACAGATACGCAGTATTTT.

The chain joins TRBV19 to TRBJ2-7, with TRBD1 matching 8 bases. This CDR3 region has 15 residues. Germline CDR1 and CDR2: LNHDA and SQIVND (reference sequence). V shed 5 bases and J 7 bases; nucleotides not matched to a gene: 13. DNA for the CDR3: TGTGCCAGTAGTTGGCCAGGGGGCGCTTCTGAAGAGCAGTACTTC. As protein: CASSWPGGASEEQYF.

CDR3 sequence reads: CASSAYGSGRDNEQFF. The DNA of the CDR3 is TGTGCCAGCAGTGCCTATGGTAGCGGGAGGGACAATGAGCAGTTCTTC. This chain connects TRBV6-1 to TRBJ2-1; 11 positions match TRBD2. The CDR3 length is 16 residues. With V trimmed by 4 bases and J by 5 bases, 7 bases remained unmatched. Germline CDR1 and CDR2: MNHNS and SASEGT.

This sequence joins TRBV9 and TRBJ1-1; 7 bases agree with TRBD1. The ends lost 4 bases at V and 1 base at J; junction bases unmatched: 7. Germline CDR1 SGDLS, CDR2 YYNGEE. The CDR3 consists of 15 residues. CDR3 in amino acids: CASSQQGLGNTEAFF. The CDR3 DNA reads as TGTGCCAGCAGCCAACAGGGGTTGGGGAACACTGAAGCTTTCTTT.

This clone was seen only a few times. The gene calls are TRBV6-1 and TRBJ1-4; D is possibly TRBD1 (5 bases). Trimming pared 7 bases from V and 8 bases from J, leaving 17 bases between. The germline CDR1 and CDR2 sequences are MNHNS and SASEGT. The CDR3 covers 14 residues. CDR3 coding DNA: TGTGCCAGCAAGGACCAGGGCTGGGACGAAAAACTGTTTTTT. This sequence encodes CASKDQGWDEKLFF.